This T cell receptor beta chain stems from a study of T cells in Graves' hyperthyroidism and ophthalmopathy. Germline lookup yields CDR1 SEHNR and CDR2 FQNEAQ (reference sequence). CDR3 size: 13 residues. V was pared by 6 bases and J by 3 bases, with 11 bases between. This clonotype was counted many times. RNA transcripts provided the source from which TCR beta CDR3 regions were amplified. First-round RT-PCR with HTBI primers amplified the TCR CDR3 region. TCRdb used MiXCR to reprocess the multiplex PCR reads, holding one entry per CDR3 protein. Found here are 600,000 to 800,000 distinct CDR3 sequences, about a third of them singletons; the top ten hold roughly 31%.

Input material: blood. The sequence was obtained from a woman aged 40 to 49 with Graves' hyperthyroidism. The gene calls are TRBV7-9 and TRBJ1-1; possible D gene TRBD1, 6 bases. Here the CDR3 reads CASSRQEDTEAFF. The CDR3 DNA reads as TGTGCCAGCAGTCGACAGGAGGACACTGAAGCTTTCTTT.